These 7 T cell receptor beta chains share one sample of origin, sequenced in a study of CD8 T cells in Susac syndrome. RNA amounts of about 0.45 to 1 ug underwent reverse transcription with random hexamers. A single record per CDR3 protein comes from TCRdb applying MiXCR to the immunoSEQ multiplex PCR reads. This sample carries roughly 80,000 distinct CDR3 sequences, approximately 93% of them seen once, and the ten largest clones take about 0.5%. Sample: CD8+ T cells from PBMCs. The receptors derive from a human donor with Susac syndrome.

The chain links TRBV3-1 to TRBJ2-7; tentative D call: TRBD2 (7 bases). Germline V gene sequence: CDR1 LGHDT, CDR2 YNNKEL (reference sequence). V lost 8 bases to trimming and J lost 0 bases, with 23 bases between them. The CDR3 is made up of 17 amino acids. CDR3 sequence (DNA): TGTGCCAGCTACCTCATAAACACCGGGGGGCTCTCCTACGAGCAGTACTTC. It specifies CASYLINTGGLSYEQYF.

This clonotype was detected only once. The chain uses TRBV5-6 and TRBJ2-1, with D hard to call. The CDR3 has 13 residues. The germline gives CDR1 SGHDT, CDR2 YYEEEE. Trimming removed 2 bases from V and 9 bases from J, with 12 bases in between. CDR3 protein: CASSLGARLEQFF. The CDR3 nucleotides read TGTGCCAGCAGCTTAGGCGCGCGGCTTGAGCAGTTCTTC.

This sequence joins TRBV28 and TRBJ2-7; 12 nucleotides agree with TRBD1. J was trimmed by 5 bases and V by 7 bases; bases with no gene match: 6. The CDR3 extends over 14 amino acids. Germline V lookup: CDR1 MDHEN, CDR2 SYDVKM. The CDR3 here is CASTRDRGRHEQYF. CDR3 nucleotide sequence: TGTGCCAGCACCCGGGACAGGGGGCGCCACGAGCAGTACTTC. The full variable domain, completed using reference TRBV28 and TRBJ2-7, is DVKVTQSSRYLVKRTGEKVFLECVQDMDHENMFWYRQDPGLGLRLIYFSYDVKMKEKGDIPEGYSVSREKKERFSLILESASTNQTSMYLCASTRDRGRHEQYFGPGTRLTVT.

This chain connects TRBV29-1 to TRBJ2-1; possible D gene TRBD2, 6 bases. The V and J ends lost 5 bases and 4 bases respectively, with 15 bases between them. Germline V lookup: CDR1 SQVTM, CDR2 ANQGSEA. The CDR3 contains 14 residues. CDR3 loop: CSVYGEEWYNEQFF. In nucleotides, the CDR3 is TGCAGCGTTTATGGGGAGGAATGGTACAATGAGCAGTTCTTC.

This chain connects TRBV6-4 to TRBJ2-4, with D uncertain. V gave up 3 bases and J gave up 9 bases, with 12 bases separating them. CDR3 length: 13 residues. CDR1 is MRHNA and CDR2 is SNTAGT in the germline V gene. This CDR3 is CASSESATGIQYF. The CDR3, as DNA: TGTGCCAGCAGTGAATCGGCTACGGGCATTCAGTACTTC.

This CDR3 is CATSRDGSPGDGYTF. The CDR3 DNA reads as TGTGCCACCAGCAGAGACGGCAGCCCAGGGGATGGCTACACCTTC. The chain recombines TRBV15 with TRBJ1-2, with a tentative D call TRBD1 (6 bases). The V gene's germline CDR1 is LNHNV and CDR2 YYDKDF (reference sequence). CDR3 length equals 15 residues. V was trimmed by 0 bases and J by 6 bases, leaving 14 bases between them.

J is TRBJ2-1 and V is TRBV25-1; D is uncertain. In germline, CDR1 is MGHDK, CDR2 SYGVNS. The CDR3 length is 12 residues. Deletions cut 2 bases from V and 8 bases from J, with 7 bases between. CDR3 sequence reads: CASSERVDEQFF. The CDR3 nucleotides read TGTGCCAGCAGTGAACGGGTTGATGAGCAGTTCTTC.